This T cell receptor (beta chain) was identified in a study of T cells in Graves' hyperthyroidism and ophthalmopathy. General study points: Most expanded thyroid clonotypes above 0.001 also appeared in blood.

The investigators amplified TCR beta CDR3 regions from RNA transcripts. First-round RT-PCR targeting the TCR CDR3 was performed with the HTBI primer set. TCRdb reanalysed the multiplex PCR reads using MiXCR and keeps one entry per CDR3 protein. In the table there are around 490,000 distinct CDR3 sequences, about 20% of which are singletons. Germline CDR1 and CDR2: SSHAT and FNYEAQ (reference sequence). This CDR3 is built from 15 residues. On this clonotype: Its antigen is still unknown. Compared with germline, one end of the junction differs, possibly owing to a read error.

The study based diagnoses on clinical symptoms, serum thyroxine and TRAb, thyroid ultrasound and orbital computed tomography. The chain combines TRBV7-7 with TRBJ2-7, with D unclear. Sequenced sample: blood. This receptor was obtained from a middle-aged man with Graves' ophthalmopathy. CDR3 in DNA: TGTGCTAGCAGCGAATCCCCCAATCGAGTCGCCGAGCAGTACTTC. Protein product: CASSESPNRVAEQYF.